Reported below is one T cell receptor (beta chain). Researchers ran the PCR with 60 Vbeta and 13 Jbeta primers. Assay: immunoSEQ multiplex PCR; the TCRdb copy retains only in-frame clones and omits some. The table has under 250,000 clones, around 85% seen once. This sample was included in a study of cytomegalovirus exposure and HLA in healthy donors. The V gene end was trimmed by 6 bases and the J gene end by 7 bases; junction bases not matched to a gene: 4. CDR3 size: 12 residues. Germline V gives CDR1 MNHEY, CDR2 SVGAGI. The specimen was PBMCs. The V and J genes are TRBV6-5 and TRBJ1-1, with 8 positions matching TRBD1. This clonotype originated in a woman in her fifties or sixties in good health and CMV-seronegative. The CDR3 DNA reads TGTGCCAGCAGCCAGACAGGGGTTGAAGCTTTCTTT. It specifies CASSQTGVEAFF.